These 32 T cell receptor beta chains came from one sample sequenced in a study of human T cells and chemical hapten exposure. MiXCR, applied by TCRdb to the RACE reads, yields one record per CDR3 protein. The sample includes about 110,000 distinct CDR3 sequences, roughly 12% of them seen just once. The sample's time point: pre-sensitization, week 0. The treatment: therapeutic diphenylcyclopropenone sensitization with weekly scalp DPC. The source was whole blood, collected in connection with sensitization to the hapten diphenylcyclopropenone (DPC). The receptors were gathered from a woman aged 45-65 years with alopecia areata. Some clones in this sample may be carry-over from other donors' samples.

The gene calls are TRBV28 and TRBJ2-7; 8 nucleotides match TRBD1. There are 14 residues in the CDR3. Trimming took 6 bases from V and 3 from J; bases not matched to a gene: 7. Germline-derived CDR1 and CDR2 are MDHEN and SYDVKM. Here the CDR3 reads CASRPDRANYEQYF. CDR3 coding DNA: TGTGCCAGCAGACCGGACAGGGCCAACTACGAGCAGTACTTC.

This clonotype was detected only a few times. The chain recombines TRBV28 with TRBJ2-5; 8 bases match TRBD1. The CDR3 runs to 14 residues. CDR1 and CDR2 from the germline V gene are MDHEN and SYDVKM. J gave up 5 bases and V 5 bases, and 7 bases lay outside the gene matches. The CDR3 bases are TGTGCCAGCAGTCCGGCAGGGGGCAAGGAGACCCAGTACTTC. It specifies CASSPAGGKETQYF.

This rearrangement joins TRBV10-1 to TRBJ2-3, with 9 positions matching TRBD1. V dropped 7 bases and J dropped 4; count of bases not matched to a gene: 9. From germline, CDR1 is WNHNN and CDR2 SYGVQD (reference sequence). This CDR3 is built from 15 residues. This chain's CDR3 is CASKPGQGVSDTQYF. Written as DNA, the CDR3 is TGCGCCAGCAAGCCGGGACAGGGAGTTTCAGATACGCAGTATTTT.

In this sample, this clonotype turned up many times. The chain joins TRBV6-4 to TRBJ1-5; D unresolved. Trimming took off 6 bases at V and 4 bases at J, with 13 bases between the two ends. Germline V gives CDR1 MRHNA, CDR2 SNTAGT. The CDR3 sequence is 14 residues long. The CDR3 nucleotides read TGTGCCAGCAGCCAGGAGGGCGGGAATCAGCCCCAGCATTTT. Amino acid sequence: CASSQEGGNQPQHF.

This clonotype was detected many times. This rearrangement joins TRBV7-2 to TRBJ2-2; no firm D call. The CDR3 consists of 16 residues. V lost 1 base to trimming and J lost 1 base, with 10 bases between them. Germline V gene lookup returns CDR1 SGHTA and CDR2 FQGNSA. The CDR3 DNA reads TGTGCCAGCAGCTTAGAAGGGCAACTGAACACCGGGGAGCTGTTTTTT. Translating it yields CASSLEGQLNTGELFF.

In this sample, this clonotype turned up a few times. This chain's CDR3 is CASGLKRGAYNEQFF. The CDR3 coding sequence is TGCGCCAGCGGATTGAAGCGGGGGGCCTACAATGAGCAGTTCTTC. The chain is built from TRBV10-2 and TRBJ2-1; 9 bases map to TRBD2. CDR3 length: 15 residues. Germline V lookup: CDR1 WSHSY, CDR2 SAAADI. With 8 bases clipped from V and 2 bases from J, the junction kept 7 bases outside the gene matches.

V usage is TRBV5-5 and J usage is TRBJ2-2; TRBD1 is a possible D gene (6 bases). The CDR3 sequence is 14 residues long. Trimming took 4 bases from V and 1 from J, leaving 8 bases between them. The germline V gene encodes CDR1 SGHKS and CDR2 YYEKEE (reference sequence). Here the CDR3 reads CASSKDRNTGELFF. CDR3 bases: TGTGCCAGCAGCAAGGACAGGAACACCGGGGAGCTGTTTTTT.

CDR3 DNA sequence: TGTGCCAGCCTCACTAGACAGGGATATACCGGGGAGCTGTTTTTT. Translation: CASLTRQGYTGELFF. The rearrangement links TRBV7-8 to TRBJ2-2; 7 bases are a match to TRBD1. Per the germline V gene, CDR1 is SGHVS and CDR2 is FQNEAQ. The CDR3 covers 15 residues. Trimming took 8 bases from V and 5 from J; bases not matched to a gene: 11.

The J gene is TRBJ2-7, the V gene TRBV6-5; D ambiguous. V gave up 2 bases and J gave up 9 bases, with 8 bases separating them. The CDR3 spans 11 residues. CDR1 is MNHEY and CDR2 is SVGAGI in the germline V gene. This chain's CDR3 is CASSYRTWQYF. CDR3 DNA: TGTGCCAGCAGTTACCGGACGTGGCAGTACTTC.

This clonotype was counted many times. The CDR3: CASHHAQGNEQYF. CDR3 DNA sequence: TGTGCCAGCCACCACGCACAGGGGAACGAGCAGTACTTC. This chain links TRBV5-5 with TRBJ2-7; 7 bases match TRBD1. The V and J ends lost 7 bases and 5 bases, in that order; junction bases with no gene match: 9. Germline CDR1 SGHKS, CDR2 YYEKEE (reference sequence). The CDR3 runs to 13 residues.

The rearrangement links TRBV7-9 to TRBJ2-7; the match to TRBD1 covers 7 bases. V trimming: 8 bases; J trimming: 2 bases; junction bases outside the gene matches: 12. The CDR3 runs 15 residues. The germline V gene encodes CDR1 SEHNR and CDR2 FQNEAQ (reference sequence). The CDR3 nucleotides are TGTGCCAGCGGGGGTCAAGGGACAGTTACCTACGAGCAGTACTTC. Translated, it gives CASGGQGTVTYEQYF.

This sequence joins TRBV20-1 and TRBJ1-5; D uncertain. This CDR3 is 15 amino acids long. Germline V gene lookup returns CDR1 DFQATT and CDR2 SNEGSKA (reference sequence). The germline V and J ends were trimmed by 1 base and 5 bases, with 15 bases remaining between them. The CDR3 sequence is CSARAEGRKDQPQHF. The CDR3 region has the DNA TGCAGTGCTAGAGCGGAAGGGAGGAAGGATCAGCCCCAGCATTTT.

The chain employs TRBV28 and TRBJ2-2; tentatively, D is TRBD1 (6 bases). V lost 11 bases to trimming and J lost 4 bases, with 17 bases between them. Germline CDR1 reads MDHEN; CDR2 reads SYDVKM. The CDR3 is 14 amino acids. As DNA, the CDR3 is TGTGCCGCGGCCCACAGGGTGATCACCGGGGAGCTGTTTTTT. As protein: CAAAHRVITGELFF.

There are a few counts of this clonotype. The CDR3 sequence is CASSSNSGRGQFF. In DNA, the CDR3 is TGTGCCAGCAGTTCCAATAGCGGGAGAGGGCAGTTCTTC. The J gene is TRBJ2-1, the V gene TRBV28, with TRBD2 matching 9 bases. Trimming at V came to 4 bases and at J to 12 bases, leaving 7 bases not matched to a gene. Germline CDR1 and CDR2: MDHEN and SYDVKM. This CDR3 has 13 residues.

This clonotype was found many times. The chain links TRBV6-2 or TRBV6-3 to TRBJ2-4, with D hard to call. The CDR3 is 14 amino acids. V was cut by 2 bases and J by 1 base, with 6 bases left in between. CDR1 is MNHEY, CDR2 SVGEGT, per germline. In nucleotides, the CDR3 is TGTGCCAGCAGTTACCGGGCGGCCAAAAACATTCAGTACTTC. It codes for CASSYRAAKNIQYF.

This chain uses TRBV28 with TRBJ1-6, with 9 bases aligning to TRBD1. In germline, CDR1 is MDHEN, CDR2 SYDVKM. This CDR3 has 14 residues. J lost 8 bases, V lost 4 bases, and 3 bases had no gene match. As DNA, the CDR3 is TGTGCCAGCAGTTCATGGGACAGGGATTCACCCCTCCACTTT. Its protein is CASSSWDRDSPLHF.

The rearrangement uses TRBV28 and TRBJ2-7; D is tentatively TRBD1 or TRBD2 (6 bases each). This CDR3 contains 14 residues. V was cut by 2 bases and J by 4 bases, with 12 bases left in between. The germline CDR1 and CDR2 sequences are MDHEN and SYDVKM. CDR3 region: CASSLRGQVYEQYF. CDR3 DNA: TGTGCCAGCAGTTTACGGGGGCAGGTATACGAGCAGTACTTC.

This clonotype was observed a handful of times. J is TRBJ2-1 and V is TRBV19; 14 bases are a match to TRBD2. After removal of 5 bases from V and 6 bases from J, the junction contained 3 bases not matched to a gene. The CDR3 loop spans 15 amino acids. CDR1 LNHDA and CDR2 SQIVND come from the germline V gene (reference sequence). As DNA, the CDR3 is TGTGCCAGTAGTTTAGGACTAGCGGGAGGCAATGAGCAGTTCTTC. It yields the protein CASSLGLAGGNEQFF.

The V call is TRBV23-1, the J call TRBJ2-2; TRBD2 matches at 9 bases. TRBV23-1 falls under the ORF class, with uncertain function. Unmatched junction bases numbered 6, after V lost 7 bases and J lost 6 bases. The CDR3 runs to 14 residues. CDR3 region: CASKGLAGSGELFF. The CDR3 coding sequence is TGCGCCAGCAAAGGGCTAGCGGGGTCCGGGGAGCTGTTTTTT.

This chain uses TRBV2 with TRBJ1-1, with D hard to call. Trimming shortened V by 7 bases and J by 1 base, and 13 bases separated the two germline ends. The CDR3 totals 14 residues. Germline-derived CDR1 and CDR2 are SNHLY and FYNNEI. CDR3 in DNA: TGTGCCAGCATGCGAGGGAACAGGAACACTGAAGCTTTCTTT. Its translation is CASMRGNRNTEAFF.

This clonotype has just a few counts. The genes are TRBV3-1 and TRBJ2-3, with 7 bases that match TRBD2. V shed 0 bases and J 4 bases; nucleotides not matched to a gene: 10. CDR1 LGHDT and CDR2 YNNKEL come from the germline V gene (reference sequence). The CDR3 is made up of 17 amino acids. The chain's CDR3 is CASSQDALLAGADTQYF. CDR3 DNA: TGTGCCAGCAGCCAAGACGCGTTACTGGCGGGGGCAGATACGCAGTATTTT.

This clonotype was counted only a few times. The chain recombines TRBV29-1 with TRBJ2-3, with D possibly TRBD2 on 5 matching bases. Germline V gene sequence: CDR1 SQVTM, CDR2 ANQGSEA. The length of the CDR3 is 13 residues. V lost 4 bases to trimming and J lost 2 bases, with 10 bases between them. CDR3 coding DNA: TGCAGCGTTGTGGCAGCGGACACAGATACGCAGTATTTT. This translates into CSVVAADTDTQYF.

The chain couples TRBV7-2 to TRBJ1-3; TRBD1 is a possible D gene (5 bases). The CDR3 is 16 amino acids. Germline V gives CDR1 SGHTA, CDR2 FQGNSA. The ends were cut back, 4 bases at V and 0 bases at J, with 13 bases in the middle. CDR3: CASSSTYRFSGNTIYF. In DNA form, the CDR3 reads TGTGCCAGCAGCTCGACGTACAGGTTCTCTGGAAACACCATATATTTT.

The chain joins TRBV6-1 to TRBJ1-6, with 7 nucleotides matching TRBD1. This CDR3 is 14 amino acids long. The germline V gene encodes CDR1 MNHNS and CDR2 SASEGT. The V gene end was trimmed by 7 bases and the J gene end by 8 bases; junction bases not matched to a gene: 8. The CDR3 loop is CASNQGGVDSPLHF. The CDR3 nucleotides read TGTGCCAGCAACCAGGGGGGTGTAGATTCACCCCTCCACTTT.

About this clonotype: A much larger clone sits a single nucleotide away, making a read error possible. The chain recombines TRBV5-1 with TRBJ1-2; D gene unclear. CDR3 length: 13 amino acids. Germline V lookup: CDR1 SGHRS, CDR2 YFSETQ. V gave up 3 bases and J gave up 4 bases, with 10 bases separating them. The chain's CDR3 is CASSSSGTYGYTF. The CDR3 DNA follows: TGCGCCAGCAGCTCGAGCGGAACCTATGGCTACACCTTC.

This clonotype was picked up a small number of times. The chain links TRBV11-2 to TRBJ2-1, with D hard to call. The germline gives CDR1 SGHAT, CDR2 FQNNGV. This CDR3 region has 14 residues. Trimming left V 5 bases short and J 12 bases short, with 20 bases between. The CDR3 DNA sequence: TGTGCCAGCAGCCCGTCTTCTTCTGGCCAGCTGCAGTTCTTC. Translation: CASSPSSSGQLQFF.

This clonotype was picked up many times. The chain combines TRBV6-7 with TRBJ2-7, with 9 nucleotides matching TRBD1. TRBV6-7 counts as an open reading frame of uncertain function. The length of the CDR3 is 15 residues. V was clipped by 5 bases and J by 6 bases; unmatched bases: 11. The CDR3 coding sequence is TGTGCCAGCAGTAAAAACCGGGACAGGGACATCGAGCAGTACTTC. It specifies CASSKNRDRDIEQYF.

This clonotype was counted ten times or more. The chain is built from TRBV11-2 and TRBJ2-6, with D possibly called TRBD1 or TRBD2 (5 bases each). V lost 5 bases and J 1 base, leaving 18 bases between the germline ends. There are 18 residues in the CDR3. Germline V gene data show CDR1 as SGHAT and CDR2 as FQNNGV. CDR3 protein: CASSQLGTQESGANVLTF. The CDR3 DNA reads as TGTGCCAGCAGCCAGCTGGGGACCCAAGAGTCTGGGGCCAACGTCCTGACTTTC.

V is TRBV7-2 and J is TRBJ2-1; 14 nucleotides match TRBD2. Per the germline V gene, CDR1 is SGHTA and CDR2 is FQGNSA. CDR3 length: 17 residues. V was clipped by 0 bases and J by 8 bases; unmatched bases: 6. CDR3 amino acids: CASSLAPGLAGEDEQFF. CDR3 nucleotides: TGTGCCAGCAGCTTAGCACCGGGACTAGCGGGAGAGGATGAGCAGTTCTTC.

The chain couples TRBV29-1 to TRBJ2-7; the match to TRBD1 covers 8 bases. The germline CDR1 and CDR2 sequences are SQVTM and ANQGSEA. The CDR3 has 15 residues. V shed 7 bases and J 3 bases; nucleotides not matched to a gene: 14. As DNA, the CDR3 is TGCAGCGCCCTCCTTACAGGGGGAGGATTCTACGAGCAGTACTTC. Translating it yields CSALLTGGGFYEQYF.

This chain links TRBV5-1 with TRBJ2-3; D may be TRBD2 (5 bases). The CDR3 length is 16 residues. Per the germline V gene, CDR1 is SGHRS and CDR2 is YFSETQ. V was clipped by 2 bases and J by 5 bases, with 18 bases between them. The CDR3 here is CASSFVGAPLGDTQYF. CDR3 bases: TGCGCCAGCAGCTTCGTGGGAGCCCCGTTAGGAGATACGCAGTATTTT.

This clonotype was detected a few times. The rearrangement links TRBV7-6 to TRBJ2-1; the D gene is possibly TRBD1 (6 bases). CDR1 and CDR2 (germline): SGHVS, FNYEAQ. CDR3 length equals 13 residues. With 1 base removed from V and 8 bases from J, the gap between germline ends came to 9 bases. CDR3 nucleotides: TGTGCCAGCAGCTTAGGACAGGTCGATGAGCAGTTCTTC. It specifies CASSLGQVDEQFF.